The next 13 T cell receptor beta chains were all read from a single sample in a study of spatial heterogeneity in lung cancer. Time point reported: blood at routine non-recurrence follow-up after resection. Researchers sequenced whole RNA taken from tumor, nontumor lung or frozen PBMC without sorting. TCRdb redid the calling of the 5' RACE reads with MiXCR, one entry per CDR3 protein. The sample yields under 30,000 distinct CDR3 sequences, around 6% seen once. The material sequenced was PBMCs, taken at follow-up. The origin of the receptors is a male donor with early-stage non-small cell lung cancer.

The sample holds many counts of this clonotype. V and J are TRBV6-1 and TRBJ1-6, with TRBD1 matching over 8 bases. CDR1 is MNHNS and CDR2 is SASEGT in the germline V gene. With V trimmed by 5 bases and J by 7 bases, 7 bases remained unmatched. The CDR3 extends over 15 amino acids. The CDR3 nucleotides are TGTGCCAGCAGTTTCCAGACAGGGGTAAATTCACCCCTCCACTTT. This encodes CASSFQTGVNSPLHF.

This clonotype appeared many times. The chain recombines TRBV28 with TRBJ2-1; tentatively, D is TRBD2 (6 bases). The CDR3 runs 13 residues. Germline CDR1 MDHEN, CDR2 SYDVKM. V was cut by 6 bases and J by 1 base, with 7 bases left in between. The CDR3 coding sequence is TGTGCCAGCAGCCGGGGGTCCTACAATGAGCAGTTCTTC. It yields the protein CASSRGSYNEQFF.

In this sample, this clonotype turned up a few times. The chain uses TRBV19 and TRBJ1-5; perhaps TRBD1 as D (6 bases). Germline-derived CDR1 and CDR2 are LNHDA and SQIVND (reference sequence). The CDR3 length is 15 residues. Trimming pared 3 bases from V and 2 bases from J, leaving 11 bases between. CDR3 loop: CASSIWTDGNQPQHF. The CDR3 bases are TGTGCCAGTAGTATTTGGACAGATGGCAATCAGCCCCAGCATTTT.

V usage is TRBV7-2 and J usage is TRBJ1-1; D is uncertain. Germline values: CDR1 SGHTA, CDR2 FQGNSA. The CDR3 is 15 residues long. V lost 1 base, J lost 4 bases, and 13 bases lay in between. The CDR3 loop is CASSLVAKWGTEAFF. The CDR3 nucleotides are TGTGCCAGCAGCTTAGTCGCGAAGTGGGGCACTGAAGCTTTCTTT.

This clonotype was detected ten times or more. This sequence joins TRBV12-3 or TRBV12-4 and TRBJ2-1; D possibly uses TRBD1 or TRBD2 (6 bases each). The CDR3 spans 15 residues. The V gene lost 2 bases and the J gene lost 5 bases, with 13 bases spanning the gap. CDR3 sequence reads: CASSLRGGTNNEQFF. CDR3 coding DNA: TGTGCCAGCAGTTTACGTGGAGGGACAAACAATGAGCAGTTCTTC.

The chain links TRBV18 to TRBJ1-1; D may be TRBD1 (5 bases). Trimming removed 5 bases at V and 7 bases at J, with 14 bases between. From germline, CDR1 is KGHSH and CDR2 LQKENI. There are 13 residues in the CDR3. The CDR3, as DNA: TGTGCCAGCTCAGCCGGGACCGACCTTGAAGCTTTCTTT. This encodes CASSAGTDLEAFF.

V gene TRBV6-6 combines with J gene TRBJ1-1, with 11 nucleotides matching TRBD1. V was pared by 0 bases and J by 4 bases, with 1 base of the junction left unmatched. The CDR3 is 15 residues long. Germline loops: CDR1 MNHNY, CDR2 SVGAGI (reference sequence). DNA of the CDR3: TGTGCCAGCAGTTACTCAGGGACAGGGGGCACTGAAGCTTTCTTT. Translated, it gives CASSYSGTGGTEAFF.

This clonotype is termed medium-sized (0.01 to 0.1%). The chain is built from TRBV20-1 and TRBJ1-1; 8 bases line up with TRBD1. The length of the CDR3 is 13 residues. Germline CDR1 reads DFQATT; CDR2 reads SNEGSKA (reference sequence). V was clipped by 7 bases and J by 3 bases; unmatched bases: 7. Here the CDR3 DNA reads TGCAGTGTGTCGGGACAGGCGGACACTGAAGCTTTCTTT. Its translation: CSVSGQADTEAFF.

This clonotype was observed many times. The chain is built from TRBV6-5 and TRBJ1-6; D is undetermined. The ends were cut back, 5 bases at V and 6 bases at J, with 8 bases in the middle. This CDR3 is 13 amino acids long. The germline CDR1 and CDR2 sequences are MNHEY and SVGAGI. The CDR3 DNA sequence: TGTGCCAGCAGTAGAGTGGGTAATTCACCCCTCCACTTT. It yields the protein CASSRVGNSPLHF.

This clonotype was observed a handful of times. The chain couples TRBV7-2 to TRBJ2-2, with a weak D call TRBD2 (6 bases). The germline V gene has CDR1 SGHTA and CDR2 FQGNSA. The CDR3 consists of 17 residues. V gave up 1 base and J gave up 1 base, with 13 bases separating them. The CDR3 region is CASSLVGQGGNTGELFF. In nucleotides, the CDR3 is TGTGCCAGCAGCTTAGTCGGGCAGGGAGGGAACACCGGGGAGCTGTTTTTT.

CDR3 nucleotides: TGTGCCAGCTCACCCGGGACAGGTCTCATGAACACTGAAGCTTTCTTT. This codes for CASSPGTGLMNTEAFF. The J gene is TRBJ1-1, the V gene TRBV18; 8 bases are a match to TRBD1. Germline V lookup: CDR1 KGHSH, CDR2 LQKENI. V shed 3 bases, J shed 0 bases, and the junction held 6 bases outside the gene matches. The CDR3 consists of 16 residues.

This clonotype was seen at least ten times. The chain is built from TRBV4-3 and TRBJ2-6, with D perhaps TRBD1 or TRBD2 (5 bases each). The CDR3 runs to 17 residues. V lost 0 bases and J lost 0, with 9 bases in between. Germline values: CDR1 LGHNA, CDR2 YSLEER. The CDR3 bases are TGCGCCAGCAGCCAAGACGAGGGACGCTCTGGGGCCAACGTCCTGACTTTC. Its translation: CASSQDEGRSGANVLTF.

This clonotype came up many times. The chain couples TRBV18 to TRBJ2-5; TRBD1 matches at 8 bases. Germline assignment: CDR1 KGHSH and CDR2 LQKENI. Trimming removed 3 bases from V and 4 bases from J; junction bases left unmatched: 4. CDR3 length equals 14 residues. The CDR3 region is CASSPRTGRETQYF. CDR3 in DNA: TGTGCCAGCTCACCGAGGACAGGGCGAGAGACCCAGTACTTC.